The next 15 T cell receptor beta chains were all read from a single sample in a study of early T cells in non-severe SARS-CoV-2 infection. TCRdb itself ran the 5' RACE reads through MiXCR, one entry per CDR3 protein. The sample carries tens of thousands of distinct CDR3 sequences, 15% recorded once. Sequenced: whole blood. These receptors were obtained from an adult who was a healthcare worker with PCR-confirmed SARS-CoV-2 infection or an uninfected control (not recorded which).

J is TRBJ2-4 and V is TRBV5-1, with a weak D call TRBD1 (5 bases). This CDR3 comprises 15 residues. Germline CDR1 reads SGHRS; CDR2 reads YFSETQ. The V and J ends lost 4 bases and 6 bases respectively, with 17 bases between them. Here the CDR3 reads CASSLRSGLGNIQYF. The CDR3 region has the DNA TGCGCCAGCAGCCTAAGATCAGGGTTGGGAAACATTCAGTACTTC.

The chain is built from TRBV14 and TRBJ1-1; 8 bases are shared with TRBD1. Germline values: CDR1 SGHDN, CDR2 FVKESK. V lost 3 bases and J lost 10; bases outside the gene matches: 7. The CDR3 spans 13 residues. CDR3 loop: CASSQTGADSAFF. The DNA for the CDR3 is TGTGCCAGCAGCCAGACAGGGGCGGATTCAGCTTTCTTT.

The rearrangement uses TRBV7-9 and TRBJ2-7; 7 positions agree with TRBD1. This CDR3 contains 11 residues. Unmatched junction bases numbered 6, after V lost 5 bases and J lost 11 bases. Germline loops: CDR1 SEHNR, CDR2 FQNEAQ (reference sequence). CDR3 residues: CASSKDRYKYF. CDR3 DNA: TGTGCCAGCAGCAAGGACAGGTACAAGTACTTC.

The table lists this clonotype with a few counts. CDR3 in DNA: TGTGCCAGCACCCTCTCAAGGATCACTGAAGCTTTCTTT. Its translation: CASTLSRITEAFF. The chain joins TRBV6-2 or TRBV6-3 to TRBJ1-1; D remains unclear. Trimming cost V 7 bases and J 4 bases, with 13 bases left between them. CDR3 length: 13 amino acids. CDR1 is MNHEY, CDR2 SVGEGT, per germline.

This sequence joins TRBV7-9 and TRBJ2-1; 8 bases are shared with TRBD1. Trimming cost V 10 bases and J 9 bases; bases outside gene matches: 8. Germline V gene data show CDR1 as SEHNR and CDR2 as FQNEAQ (reference sequence). The CDR3 contains 12 residues. This chain's CDR3 is CATRGLLSEQFF. The CDR3 coding sequence is TGTGCCACCAGGGGGCTCCTAAGTGAGCAGTTCTTC.

The rearrangement uses TRBV7-6 and TRBJ2-2; no clear D. V lost 0 bases and J lost 5, with 7 bases in between. The V gene's germline CDR1 is SGHVS and CDR2 FNYEAQ. This CDR3 spans 14 amino acids. CDR3 DNA sequence: TGTGCCAGCAGCTTAGCTCGGTATACCGGGGAGCTGTTTTTT. It is translated as CASSLARYTGELFF.

The V gene is TRBV11-2, the J gene TRBJ1-1; D ambiguous. Trimming pared 6 bases from V and 8 bases from J, leaving 10 bases between. Germline V CDR1 and CDR2: SGHAT, FQNNGV. This CDR3 has 11 residues. The CDR3 here is CASRDTYEAFF. DNA of the CDR3: TGTGCCAGCAGAGACACCTACGAAGCTTTCTTT.

With regard to this clonotype: This may arise from a read error, as a much more abundant clone is one base away. The chain is built from TRBV12-3 or TRBV12-4 and TRBJ2-2; D possibly corresponds to TRBD1 (5 bases). The V and J ends lost 0 bases and 9 bases respectively, with 14 bases between them. The CDR3 contains 15 residues. The CDR3 DNA reads as TGTGCCAGCAGTTTAGCGGGGCAGGGCGCCAGGGAGCTGTTTTTT. Translated, it gives CASSLAGQGARELFF.

The V gene is TRBV12-3 or TRBV12-4, the J gene TRBJ1-5; D perhaps matches TRBD1 (5 bases). Trimming stripped 4 bases from V and 0 bases from J, with 13 bases between. The CDR3 totals 16 residues. The CDR3 spells CASSYGGAYSNQPQHF. The DNA of the CDR3 is TGTGCCAGCAGTTATGGAGGGGCTTATAGCAATCAGCCCCAGCATTTT.

The rearrangement joins TRBV30 to TRBJ2-3; the D gene could be TRBD1 or TRBD2 (5 bases each). Germline V gene data show CDR1 as GTSNPN and CDR2 as SVGIG (reference sequence). V dropped 5 bases and J dropped 4 bases, with 10 bases sitting between them. The CDR3 covers 12 residues. In nucleotides, the CDR3 is TGTGCCTGGGCCGGGGCCCCAGATACGCAGTATTTT. This encodes CAWAGAPDTQYF.

This clonotype has only a few counts. The chain has TRBV6-2 or TRBV6-3 and TRBJ2-1; TRBD2 is a possible D gene (5 bases). Germline V lookup: CDR1 MNHEY, CDR2 SVGEGT. V lost 10 bases to trimming and J lost 8 bases, with 18 bases between them. This CDR3 spans 13 amino acids. CDR3 loop: CATERAGPYEQFF. The DNA of the CDR3 is TGTGCCACCGAGAGGGCAGGTCCCTATGAGCAGTTCTTC.

The CDR3 DNA follows: TGTGCCAGCAGCATGTGGACTGAAGCTTTCTTT. This encodes CASSMWTEAFF. The J gene is TRBJ1-1, the V gene TRBV28; no definite D call. Germline V gives CDR1 MDHEN, CDR2 SYDVKM. The CDR3 covers 11 residues. Trimming left V 6 bases short and J 5 bases short, with 7 bases between.

The chain employs TRBV2 and TRBJ2-2; D not certain. This CDR3 has 14 residues. Per the germline V gene, CDR1 is SNHLY and CDR2 is FYNNEI. V dropped 7 bases and J dropped 3 bases, with 12 bases sitting between them. For the CDR3, the DNA is TGTGCCAGCATTTTCGAACGTTACACCGGGGAGCTGTTTTTT. Its translation: CASIFERYTGELFF.

The chain has TRBV3-1 and TRBJ2-7; D is perhaps TRBD2 (6 bases). The CDR3 runs to 16 residues. The V gene's germline CDR1 is LGHDT and CDR2 YNNKEL (reference sequence). V lost 0 bases and J lost 2, with 14 bases in between. CDR3 amino acids: CASSQDPQRAAYEQYF. For the CDR3, the DNA is TGTGCCAGCAGCCAAGATCCCCAGCGGGCGGCCTACGAGCAGTACTTC.

Points on this clonotype: This is likely a read error, given that the CDR3 carries no conserved phenylalanine or tryptophan at its end. The V call is TRBV10-3, the J call TRBJ1-5; no definite D call. Deletions cut 8 bases from V and 0 bases from J, with 8 bases between. This CDR3 comprises 13 residues. CDR1 ENHRY and CDR2 SYGVKD come from the germline V gene. The CDR3 is CAIASSSNQPQHS. Here the CDR3 DNA reads TGTGCCATCGCGAGTTCTAGCAATCAGCCCCAGCATTCT.